This TCR beta chain was sequenced for a study of T cell responses to AZD1222 COVID-19 vaccine. The germline V gene has CDR1 SQVTM and CDR2 ANQGSEA. Trimming left V 7 bases short and J 7 bases short, with 22 bases between. This CDR3 has 14 amino acids. The data were produced by immunoSEQ multiplex PCR, yet TCRdb's version contains in-frame clones alone and is incomplete. The repertoire holds 150,000 to 200,000 clones, 80% to 95% seen once, with over 1.3% in the top ten. In this sample, this clone turned up a few times. This material consisted of peripheral blood, taken on day 0 of AZD1222 vaccination. V is TRBV29-1 and J is TRBJ1-2; TRBD1 is a possible D gene (5 bases). The TCR originated in an adult in good health. The CDR3 reads CSAPERDRGGGYTF. The CDR3 nucleotides are TGCAGCGCCCCCGAAAGGGACCGCGGTGGTGGCTACACCTTC.